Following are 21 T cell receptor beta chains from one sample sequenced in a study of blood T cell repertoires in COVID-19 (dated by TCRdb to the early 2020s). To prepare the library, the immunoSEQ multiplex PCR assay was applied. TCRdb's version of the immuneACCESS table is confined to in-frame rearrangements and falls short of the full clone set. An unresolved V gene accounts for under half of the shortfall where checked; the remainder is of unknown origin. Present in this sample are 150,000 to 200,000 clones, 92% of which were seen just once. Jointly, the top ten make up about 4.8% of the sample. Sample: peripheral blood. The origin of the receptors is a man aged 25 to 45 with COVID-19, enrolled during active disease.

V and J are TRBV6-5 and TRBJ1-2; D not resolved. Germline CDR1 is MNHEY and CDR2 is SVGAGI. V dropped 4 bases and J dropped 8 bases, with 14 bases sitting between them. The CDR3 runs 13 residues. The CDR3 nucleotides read TGTGCCAGCAGTTCCAATCAGCGGAGAGGCTACACCTTC. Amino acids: CASSSNQRRGYTF.

CDR3 bases: TGTGCCAGCAGTCATATACAGGGTGGGACAACTGAAGCTTTCTTT. Protein sequence: CASSHIQGGTTEAFF. The chain has TRBV6-5 and TRBJ1-1; D perhaps matches TRBD1 (6 bases). The CDR3 length is 15 residues. CDR1 and CDR2 from the germline V gene are MNHEY and SVGAGI. V was cut by 5 bases and J by 5 bases, with 18 bases left in between.

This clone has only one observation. CDR3 residues: CASSTSGGEAFF. The CDR3 DNA is TGTGCCAGTAGTACGAGCGGTGGAGAAGCTTTCTTT. The rearrangement links TRBV19 to TRBJ1-1; D unclear. The V gene's germline CDR1 is LNHDA and CDR2 SQIVND (reference sequence). The CDR3 extends over 12 amino acids. V was clipped by 4 bases and J by 8 bases, with 11 bases between them.

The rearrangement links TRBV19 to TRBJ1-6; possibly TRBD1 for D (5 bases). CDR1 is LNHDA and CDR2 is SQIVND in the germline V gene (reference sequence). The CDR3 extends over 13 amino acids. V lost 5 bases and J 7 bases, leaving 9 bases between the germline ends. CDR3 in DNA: TGTGCCAGTAGTTCGACAGTGAATTCACCCCTCCACTTT. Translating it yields CASSSTVNSPLHF.

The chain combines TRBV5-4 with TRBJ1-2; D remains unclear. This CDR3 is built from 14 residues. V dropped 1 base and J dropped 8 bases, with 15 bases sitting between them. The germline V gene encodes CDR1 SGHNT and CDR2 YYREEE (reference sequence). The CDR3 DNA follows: TGTGCCAGCAGCTTGCCCCTCGGGGTAGGGGGCTACACCTTC. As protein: CASSLPLGVGGYTF.

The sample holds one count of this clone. This CDR3 reads CASSRQGPEAFF. DNA of the CDR3: TGTGCCAGCAGCCGACAGGGACCTGAAGCTTTCTTT. The chain employs TRBV5-6 and TRBJ1-1; TRBD1 aligns across 7 bases. The CDR3 spans 12 residues. Looked up from germline, CDR1 is SGHDT and CDR2 is YYEEEE. The J segment lost 6 bases and the V segment lost 4 bases, leaving 3 bases of the junction unmatched.

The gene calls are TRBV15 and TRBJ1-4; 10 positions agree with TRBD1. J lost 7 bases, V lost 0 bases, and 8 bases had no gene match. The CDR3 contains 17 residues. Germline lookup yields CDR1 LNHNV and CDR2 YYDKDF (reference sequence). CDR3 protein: CATSRDRFRTGGEKLFF. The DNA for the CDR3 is TGTGCCACCAGCAGAGATCGGTTTCGGACAGGGGGTGAAAAACTGTTTTTT.

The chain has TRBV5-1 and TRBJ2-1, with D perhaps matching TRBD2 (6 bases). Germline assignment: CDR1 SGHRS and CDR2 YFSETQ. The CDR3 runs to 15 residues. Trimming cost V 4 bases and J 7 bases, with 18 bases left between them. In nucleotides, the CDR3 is TGCGCCAGCAGCCCTAACGGGGGAGTATGGAATGAGCAGTTCTTC. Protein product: CASSPNGGVWNEQFF.

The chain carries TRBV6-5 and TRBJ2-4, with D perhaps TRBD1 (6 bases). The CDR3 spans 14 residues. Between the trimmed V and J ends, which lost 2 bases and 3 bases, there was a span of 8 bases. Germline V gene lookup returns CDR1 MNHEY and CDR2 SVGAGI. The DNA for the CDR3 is TGTGCCAGCAGTTACCTGGACAGCAAAAACATTCAGTACTTC. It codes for CASSYLDSKNIQYF.

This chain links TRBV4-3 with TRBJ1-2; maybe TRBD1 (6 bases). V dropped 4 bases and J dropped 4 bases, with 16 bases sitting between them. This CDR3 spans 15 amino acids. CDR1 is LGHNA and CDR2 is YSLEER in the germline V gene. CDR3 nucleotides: TGCGCCAGCAGCCGATCACAGGGTCTAGGCTATGGCTACACCTTC. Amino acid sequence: CASSRSQGLGYGYTF.

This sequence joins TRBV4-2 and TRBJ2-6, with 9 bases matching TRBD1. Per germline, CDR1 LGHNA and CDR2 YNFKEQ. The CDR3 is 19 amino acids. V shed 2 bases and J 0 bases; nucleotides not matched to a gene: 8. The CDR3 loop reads CASSQPWTGEFSGANVLTF. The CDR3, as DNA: TGTGCCAGCAGCCAACCTTGGACAGGGGAGTTCTCTGGGGCCAACGTCCTGACTTTC.

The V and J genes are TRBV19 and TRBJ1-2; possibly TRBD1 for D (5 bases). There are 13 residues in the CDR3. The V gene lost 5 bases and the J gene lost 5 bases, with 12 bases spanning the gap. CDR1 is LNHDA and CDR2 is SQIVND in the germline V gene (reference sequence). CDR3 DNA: TGTGCCAGTAGTCTAGGACAAACGTATGGCTACACCTTC. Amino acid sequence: CASSLGQTYGYTF.

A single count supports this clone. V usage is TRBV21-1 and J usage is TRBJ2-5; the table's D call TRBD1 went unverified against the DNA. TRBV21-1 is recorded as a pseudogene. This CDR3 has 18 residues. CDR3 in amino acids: CASSKARLMGRVGETQYF. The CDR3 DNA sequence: TGTGCCAGCAGCAAAGCGCGACTCATGGGGCGAGTTGGAGAGACCCAGTACTTC.

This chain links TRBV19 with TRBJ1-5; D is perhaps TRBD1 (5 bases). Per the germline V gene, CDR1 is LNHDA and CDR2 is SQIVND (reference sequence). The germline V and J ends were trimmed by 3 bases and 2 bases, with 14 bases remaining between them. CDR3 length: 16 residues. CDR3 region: CASSIGDYYRNQPQHF. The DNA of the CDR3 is TGTGCCAGTAGTATTGGGGACTATTACCGCAATCAGCCCCAGCATTTT.

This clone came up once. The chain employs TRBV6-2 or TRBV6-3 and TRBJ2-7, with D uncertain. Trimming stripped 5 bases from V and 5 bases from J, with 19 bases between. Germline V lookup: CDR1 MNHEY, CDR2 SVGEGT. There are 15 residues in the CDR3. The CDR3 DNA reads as TGTGCCAGCAGTGCGACCGGGTCTAGAATCGACGAGCAGTACTTC. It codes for CASSATGSRIDEQYF.

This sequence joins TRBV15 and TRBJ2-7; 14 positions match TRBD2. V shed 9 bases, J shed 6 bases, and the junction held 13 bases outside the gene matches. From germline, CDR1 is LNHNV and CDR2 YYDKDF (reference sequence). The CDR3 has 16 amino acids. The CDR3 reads CATAPLRGLAGGEQYF. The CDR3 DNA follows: TGTGCCACAGCACCCCTCCGAGGACTAGCGGGAGGCGAGCAGTACTTC.

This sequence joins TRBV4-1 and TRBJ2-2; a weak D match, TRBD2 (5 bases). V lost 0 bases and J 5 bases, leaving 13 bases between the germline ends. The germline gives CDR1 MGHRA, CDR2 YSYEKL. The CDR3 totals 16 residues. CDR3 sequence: CASSQDWRVRTGELFF. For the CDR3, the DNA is TGCGCCAGCAGCCAAGATTGGCGGGTGAGGACCGGGGAGCTGTTTTTT.

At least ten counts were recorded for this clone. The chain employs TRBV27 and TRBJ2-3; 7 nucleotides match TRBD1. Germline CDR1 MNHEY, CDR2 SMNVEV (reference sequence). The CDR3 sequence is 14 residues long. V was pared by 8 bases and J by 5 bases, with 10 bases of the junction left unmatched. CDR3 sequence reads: CASSDRDGRDTQYF. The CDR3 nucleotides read TGTGCCAGCTCCGACAGGGATGGGAGAGATACGCAGTATTTT.

The CDR3 loop is CASSPGTSNTGELFF. CDR3 DNA: TGTGCCAGCAGTCCTGGGACTTCAAACACCGGGGAGCTGTTTTTT. The V call is TRBV9, the J call TRBJ2-2; D is perhaps TRBD2 (6 bases). Looked up from germline, CDR1 is SGDLS and CDR2 is YYNGEE. The CDR3 contains 15 residues. The V end lost 5 bases, the J end lost 2 bases, and 13 bases lay between the germline ends.

The CDR3 bases are TGTGCCAGCAGCTCCGGACTAGCGGGGGTTAGCTCCTACAATGAGCAGTTCTTC. Translated: CASSSGLAGVSSYNEQFF. The rearrangement joins TRBV7-6 to TRBJ2-1; TRBD2 aligns across 13 bases. The germline V gene has CDR1 SGHVS and CDR2 FNYEAQ. V was clipped by 4 bases and J by 0 bases; unmatched bases: 6. The CDR3 contains 18 residues.

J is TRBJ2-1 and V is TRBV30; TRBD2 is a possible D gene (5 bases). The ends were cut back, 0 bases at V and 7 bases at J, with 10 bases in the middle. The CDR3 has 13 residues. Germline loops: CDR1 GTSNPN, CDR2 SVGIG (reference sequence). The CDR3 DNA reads TGTGCCTGGAGTGTACTAGGCGGGAATGAGCAGTTCTTC. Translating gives CAWSVLGGNEQFF.